A selection of T cell receptor beta chains follows, all from one sample in a study of cytotoxic CD8 clonotypes in ibrutinib-treated CLL. Using immunoSEQ multiplex PCR, the repertoire was profiled, and TCRdb retains in-frame clones only, with some absent. The data show about 140,000 clones, with roughly 77% seen just once and around 30% held by the top ten. Sample: PBMCs, taken after 12 months of ibrutinib treatment. Receptors originate from a human donor with chronic lymphocytic leukemia. The CDR3 runs from the conserved cysteine through the conserved F or W. A D gene is named only where the DNA matches it firmly. The size field is filled for only some rows; it gives once, few, many or a size class.

TRBV11-1	TRBJ2-1	TRBD1	-	CASRPGTGYNEQFF	TGTGCCAGCAGGCCCGGGACAGGGTACAATGAGCAGTTCTTC
TRBV10-3	TRBJ2-7	TRBD2	-	CASQGLAGGSDEQYF	TGTGCCTCCCAGGGCCTAGCGGGAGGGAGCGACGAGCAGTACTTC
TRBV6-5	TRBJ1-1	TRBD1	-	CASRLTGTGNTEAFF	TGTGCCAGCAGGCTAACCGGGACAGGGAACACTGAAGCTTTCTTT
TRBV30	TRBJ1-1	-	-	CAWTGGAYGDTEAFF	TGTGCCTGGACGGGAGGTGCGTACGGGGACACTGAAGCTTTCTTT
TRBV6-5	TRBJ1-5	TRBD1	-	CASRYGQGASQPQHF	TGTGCCAGCAGATACGGACAGGGGGCGAGTCAGCCCCAGCATTTT
TRBV27	TRBJ2-2	TRBD1	-	CASSFVGDRVNGELFF	TGTGCCAGCAGTTTTGTAGGGGACAGGGTAAACGGGGAGCTGTTTTTT
TRBV6-5	TRBJ1-5	-	few	CASSSSRNQPQHF	TGTGCCAGCAGCAGTTCGAGAAATCAGCCCCAGCATTTT
TRBV15	TRBJ2-7	-	-	CATSRRTDVRGEQYF	TGTGCCACCAGCAGACGGACAGACGTCAGAGGCGAGCAGTACTTC
TRBV5-1	TRBJ2-5	TRBD2	-	CASSRSGGQETQYF	TGCGCCAGCAGCCGTAGCGGGGGCCAAGAGACCCAGTACTTC
TRBV4-2	TRBJ1-2	-	-	CASRKDGGGDGYTF	TGTGCCAGCAGAAAAGACGGAGGCGGGGATGGCTACACCTTC
TRBV14	TRBJ2-7	TRBD2	-	CASSHSGKNYEQYF	TGTGCCAGCAGCCATAGCGGGAAGAACTACGAGCAGTACTTC
TRBV18	TRBJ1-2	-	-	CASSPPGGLDYGYTF	TGTGCCAGCTCACCACCTGGGGGGCTGGACTATGGCTACACCTTC
TRBV10-2	TRBJ1-1	-	-	CASSQFSPGEYLNTEAFF	TGCGCCAGCAGTCAATTCTCACCAGGGGAGTACTTGAACACTGAAGCTTTCTTT
TRBV20-1	TRBJ2-7	TRBD2	-	CSAPLAGDLYF	TGCAGTGCCCCCCTAGCGGGAGACCTGTACTTC
TRBV11-3	TRBJ1-2	TRBD1	-	CASSLGQTGANYGYTF	TGTGCCAGCAGCTTAGGGCAGACAGGGGCTAACTATGGCTACACCTTC
TRBV28	TRBJ2-7	-	-	CASSLGTLVYEQYF	TGTGCCAGCAGTTTAGGGACCCTGGTCTACGAGCAGTACTTC
TRBV7-3	TRBJ1-6	-	-	CASSLLLGGSPLHF	TGTGCCAGCAGCTTATTGCTCGGTGGTTCACCCCTCCACTTT
TRBV5-6	TRBJ2-1	TRBD2	few	CASSLLGISGTSGGHEQFF	TGTGCCAGCAGCTTGTTGGGCATCTCCGGGACTAGCGGGGGTCATGAGCAGTTCTTC
TRBV4-3	TRBJ1-5	TRBD1	-	CASSPGQGFGQPQHF	TGCGCCAGCAGCCCGGGACAGGGGTTTGGTCAGCCCCAGCATTTT
TRBV6-4	TRBJ2-6	-	few	CASSEGGSSGANVLTF	TGTGCCAGCAGTGAAGGGGGGAGCTCTGGGGCCAACGTCCTGACTTTC
TRBV28	TRBJ2-3	-	once	CATARGGRVTDTQYF	TGTGCTACGGCCCGAGGCGGTAGGGTCACAGATACGCAGTATTTT
TRBV7-8	TRBJ2-2	TRBD1	-	CASSRTGSNTGELFF	TGTGCCAGCAGCCGGACAGGGAGCAACACCGGGGAGCTGTTTTTT
TRBV30	TRBJ2-3	-	-	CAWKNNPTDTQYF	TGTGCCTGGAAAAATAACCCCACAGATACGCAGTATTTT
TRBV5-6	TRBJ2-1	-	-	CASSAGGSLYNEQFF	TGTGCCAGCAGCGCCGGGGGATCCCTCTACAATGAGCAGTTCTTC